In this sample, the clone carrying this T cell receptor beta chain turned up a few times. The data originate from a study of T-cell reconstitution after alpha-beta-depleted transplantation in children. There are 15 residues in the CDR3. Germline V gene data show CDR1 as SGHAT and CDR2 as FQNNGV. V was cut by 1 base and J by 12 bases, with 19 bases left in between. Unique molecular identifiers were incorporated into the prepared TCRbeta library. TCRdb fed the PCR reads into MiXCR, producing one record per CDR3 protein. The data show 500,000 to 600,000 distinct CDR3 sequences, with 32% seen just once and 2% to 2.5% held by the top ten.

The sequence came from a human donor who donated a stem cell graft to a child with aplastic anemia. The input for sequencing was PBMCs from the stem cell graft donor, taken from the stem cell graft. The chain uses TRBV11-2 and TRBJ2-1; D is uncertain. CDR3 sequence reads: CASSLARSGSMMQFF. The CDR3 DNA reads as TGTGCCAGCAGCTTAGCTCGTAGTGGGTCAATGATGCAGTTCTTC.